This T cell receptor (beta chain) was found in a study of blood T cell repertoires in COVID-19. Study at large: COVID-19 samples collected from the United States, Italy and Spain covered acute and convalescent phases. Sources were T cells, B-cell-depleted T cells, or PBMCs; the material itself was cDNA or gDNA.

Original methodology: Reference gene primer amplification gave nucleated cell count estimates. Method: immunoSEQ multiplex PCR; TCRdb's copy keeps in-frame clones and lacks some. V and J calls and clone size are as listed in that table; D and trimming were resolved from the DNA. The table lists 310,000 or so clones, about 83% of them singletons. Trimming took off 4 bases at V and 0 bases at J, with 10 bases between the two ends. There are 14 residues in the CDR3. Per germline, CDR1 SGHRS and CDR2 YFSETQ. The receptor was isolated from a woman between 45 and 60 years old with acute or convalescent COVID-19. Specimen: peripheral blood. The chain links TRBV5-1 to TRBJ1-2; tentatively, D is TRBD1 (6 bases). CDR3 DNA sequence: TGCGCCAGCAGCCCAGGGGCCGCTAACTATGGCTACACCTTC. It codes for CASSPGAANYGYTF.